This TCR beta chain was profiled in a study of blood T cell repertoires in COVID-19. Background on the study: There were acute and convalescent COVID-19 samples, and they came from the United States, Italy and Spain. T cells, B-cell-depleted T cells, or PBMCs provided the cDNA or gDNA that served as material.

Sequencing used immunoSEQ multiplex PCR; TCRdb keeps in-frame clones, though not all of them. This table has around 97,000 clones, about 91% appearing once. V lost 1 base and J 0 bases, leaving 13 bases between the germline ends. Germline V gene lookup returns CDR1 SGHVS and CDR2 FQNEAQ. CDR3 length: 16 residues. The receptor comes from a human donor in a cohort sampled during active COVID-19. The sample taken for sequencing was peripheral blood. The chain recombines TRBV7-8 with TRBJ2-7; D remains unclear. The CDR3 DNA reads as TGTGCCAGCAGCTTAGAAAGGCGGAGTTACTCCTACGAGCAGTACTTC. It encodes CASSLERRSYSYEQYF.